These 29 T cell receptor beta chains were sequenced from one sample in a study of Ad26.COV2.S vaccination and SARS-CoV-2 variants. Indicated treatment: approximately 18 received Ad26.COV2.S at low or high dose, single or two shots; about five received placebo; per-sample allocation not given. Sampling was performed 63 days after the first vaccine or placebo injection. Some clones are missing from TCRdb's copy, which holds only in-frame ones; the method was immunoSEQ multiplex PCR. The sample gives 300,000 to 400,000 clones, 80% to 90% of which show up once; roughly 5% is in the top ten. Sample: peripheral blood, taken in a trial of Ad26.COV2.S vaccine versus placebo. The receptor source for this set is a person aged 18-60 years who received the Ad26.COV2.S COVID-19 vaccine or a placebo.

The chain uses TRBV5-1 and TRBJ2-7; D not resolved. V lost 2 bases and J lost 2, with 5 bases in between. This CDR3 region has 12 residues. The germline V gene has CDR1 SGHRS and CDR2 YFSETQ. The CDR3 loop is CASSLSAYEQYF. Written as DNA, the CDR3 is TGCGCCAGCAGCTTAAGCGCCTACGAGCAGTACTTC.

The chain is built from TRBV5-5 and TRBJ2-1, with 7 bases lining up with TRBD2. Germline V lookup: CDR1 SGHKS, CDR2 YYEKEE (reference sequence). The CDR3 spans 15 residues. With V trimmed by 2 bases and J by 4 bases, 6 bases remained unmatched. CDR3: CASSFAGDPYNEQFF. In DNA, the CDR3 is TGTGCCAGCAGCTTTGCGGGGGACCCTTACAATGAGCAGTTCTTC.

The genes are TRBV7-9 and TRBJ2-4; TRBD2 aligns across 9 bases. Trimming cost V 3 bases and J 2 bases; bases outside gene matches: 2. This CDR3 contains 15 residues. Germline V gives CDR1 SEHNR, CDR2 FQNEAQ (reference sequence). Here the CDR3 DNA reads TGTGCCAGCAGCTTCAGCGGGAGGACCAAAAACATTCAGTACTTC. This gives the protein CASSFSGRTKNIQYF. The whole variable domain, remainder taken from reference TRBV7-9 and TRBJ2-4, is DTGVSQNPRHKITKRGQNVTFRCDPISEHNRLYWYRQTLGQGPEFLTYFQNEAQLEKSRLLSDRFSAERPKGSFSTLEIQRTEQGDSAMYLCASSFSGRTKNIQYFGAGTRLSVL.

This clone came up once. J is TRBJ2-3 and V is TRBV11-2, with a weak D call TRBD2 (6 bases). This CDR3 has 14 amino acids. V was cut by 0 bases and J by 9 bases, with 13 bases left in between. The germline CDR1 and CDR2 sequences are SGHAT and FQNNGV. As DNA, the CDR3 is TGTGCCAGCAGCTTAGATCCCGGGGGAGGCACGCAGTATTTT. The encoded protein is CASSLDPGGGTQYF.

V and J are TRBV2 and TRBJ2-1, with D possibly being TRBD2 (5 bases). This CDR3 comprises 11 residues. Germline CDR1 and CDR2: SNHLY and FYNNEI. Trimming removed 9 bases from V and 6 bases from J, with 9 bases in between. Here the CDR3 DNA reads TGTGCCAGACTAGTAGGCAATGAGCAGTTCTTC. This translates into CARLVGNEQFF.

The V call is TRBV5-6, the J call TRBJ1-6, with D tentatively TRBD1 (5 bases). Deletions cut 4 bases from V and 0 bases from J, with 14 bases between. This CDR3 region has 17 residues. The germline V gene encodes CDR1 SGHDT and CDR2 YYEEEE. The CDR3 here is CASSAGHQSSYNSPLHF. In DNA, the CDR3 is TGTGCCAGCAGCGCTGGACATCAGAGCTCCTATAATTCACCCCTCCACTTT.

CDR3 DNA: TGTGCCAGCGGACGAAAGAACACTGAAGCTTTCTTT. Translating it yields CASGRKNTEAFF. The chain uses TRBV6-5 and TRBJ1-1; D is unclear. Germline-derived CDR1 and CDR2 are MNHEY and SVGAGI. V was clipped by 8 bases and J by 1 base, with 8 bases between them. This CDR3 has 12 amino acids.

The J gene is TRBJ1-5, the V gene TRBV5-6; 7 bases are shared with TRBD1. V dropped 0 bases and J dropped 6; count of bases not matched to a gene: 3. This CDR3 contains 14 residues. The V gene's germline CDR1 is SGHDT and CDR2 YYEEEE. This CDR3 is CASSLGQGSQPQHF. The CDR3 DNA sequence: TGTGCCAGCAGCTTGGGACAGGGTTCTCAGCCCCAGCATTTT. Looking up the rest from reference TRBV5-6 and TRBJ1-5 gives the full variable domain: DAGVTQSPTHLIKTRGQQVTLRCSPKSGHDTVSWYQQALGQGPQFIFQYYEEEERQRGNFPDRFSGHQFPNYSSELNVNALLLGDSALYLCASSLGQGSQPQHFGDGTRLSIL.

The chain uses TRBV7-9 and TRBJ1-5; D remains ambiguous. The germline V and J ends were trimmed by 4 bases and 6 bases, with 7 bases remaining between them. Germline loops: CDR1 SEHNR, CDR2 FQNEAQ (reference sequence). The CDR3 length is 12 residues. CDR3 protein: CASSSDGQPQHF. In nucleotides, the CDR3 is TGTGCCAGCAGCTCGGACGGTCAGCCCCAGCATTTT.

The chain has TRBV3-1 (or the pseudogene TRBV3-2) and TRBJ2-4, with 8 nucleotides matching TRBD1. The germline V gene has CDR1 LGHDT and CDR2 YNNKEL (reference sequence). Losses at the gene ends were 4 bases for V and 0 bases for J; bases not matched to a gene: 8. The CDR3 is 17 residues long. The CDR3 loop is CASSPEGQVGAKNIQYF. In DNA, the CDR3 is TGTGCCAGCAGCCCGGAGGGACAGGTAGGAGCCAAAAACATTCAGTACTTC.

V usage is TRBV9 and J usage is TRBJ2-2, with D hard to call. The CDR3 has 19 residues. Trimming shortened V by 0 bases and J by 5 bases, and 23 bases separated the two germline ends. Germline V lookup: CDR1 SGDLS, CDR2 YYNGEE. CDR3 residues: CASSVAEILLGDDTGELFF. Written as DNA, the CDR3 is TGTGCCAGCAGCGTAGCTGAGATACTACTGGGTGATGATACCGGGGAGCTGTTTTTT. The variable domain in full, completed from reference TRBV9 and TRBJ2-2, reads DSGVTQTPKHLITATGQRVTLRCSPRSGDLSVYWYQQSLDQGLQFLIQYYNGEERAKGNILERFSAQQFPDLHSELNLSSLELGDSALYFCASSVAEILLGDDTGELFFGEGSRLTVL.

The gene calls are TRBV28 and TRBJ2-7; no definite D call. This CDR3 comprises 20 residues. Germline values: CDR1 MDHEN, CDR2 SYDVKM. The V gene lost 3 bases and the J gene lost 4 bases, with 31 bases spanning the gap. The CDR3, as DNA: TGTGCCAGCAGTTTCCTATGGTGGGCTAAAGAAGCCGAAGGAAATTACGAGCAGTACTTC. Amino acid sequence: CASSFLWWAKEAEGNYEQYF. The full variable domain, completed using reference TRBV28 and TRBJ2-7, is DVKVTQSSRYLVKRTGEKVFLECVQDMDHENMFWYRQDPGLGLRLIYFSYDVKMKEKGDIPEGYSVSREKKERFSLILESASTNQTSMYLCASSFLWWAKEAEGNYEQYFGPGTRLTVT.

The V call is TRBV5-1, the J call TRBJ2-1; TRBD2 aligns across 9 bases. The J segment lost 8 bases and the V segment lost 7 bases, leaving 16 bases of the junction unmatched. This CDR3 region has 16 residues. Germline V gene data show CDR1 as SGHRS and CDR2 as YFSETQ. DNA for the CDR3: TGCGCCAGCCATTCCGGGACTAGCCCATCTGGCGATGAGCAGTTCTTC. It translates to CASHSGTSPSGDEQFF.

The chain employs TRBV18 and TRBJ1-1; maybe TRBD1 (6 bases). CDR3 length equals 14 residues. The V and J ends lost 3 bases and 2 bases respectively, with 10 bases between them. Germline V CDR1 and CDR2: KGHSH, LQKENI. The CDR3: CASSPSQGNTEAFF. The CDR3 DNA is TGTGCCAGCTCACCGTCACAGGGAAACACTGAAGCTTTCTTT.

The sample holds one count of this clone. This CDR3 reads CASSSLRGGGEKLFF. For the CDR3, the DNA is TGTGCCAGCAGCTCCCTCCGAGGGGGAGGCGAAAAACTGTTTTTT. This chain uses TRBV7-2 with TRBJ1-4; TRBD1 might be the D (6 bases). The germline V gene has CDR1 SGHTA and CDR2 FQGNSA. Deletions cut 4 bases from V and 8 bases from J, with 17 bases between. The CDR3 runs 15 residues.

The V gene is TRBV5-1, the J gene TRBJ1-2; 9 positions match TRBD1. V lost 3 bases to trimming and J lost 6 bases; unmatched junction nucleotides: 9. The CDR3 spans 15 residues. Germline values: CDR1 SGHRS, CDR2 YFSETQ. The CDR3 DNA reads TGCGCCAGCAGCTCGGGACAGGGCCTTGAGGATGGCTACACCTTC. It yields the protein CASSSGQGLEDGYTF. The whole variable domain, filled in from reference TRBV5-1 and TRBJ1-2, reads KAGVTQTPRYLIKTRGQQVTLSCSPISGHRSVSWYQQTPGQGLQFLFEYFSETQRNKGNFPGRFSGRQFSNSRSEMNVSTLELGDSALYLCASSSGQGLEDGYTFGSGTRLTVV.

This clone was seen a handful of times. The CDR3 is CASSQEEGGGPSEQYF. CDR3 coding DNA: TGTGCCAGCAGCCAAGAGGAGGGGGGAGGGCCGTCCGAGCAGTACTTC. The chain links TRBV4-2 to TRBJ2-7; D is possibly TRBD2 (7 bases). V gave up 0 bases and J gave up 6 bases, with 18 bases separating them. Germline V CDR1 and CDR2: LGHNA, YNFKEQ. The CDR3 contains 16 residues.

The chain couples TRBV19 to TRBJ2-2, with 11 nucleotides matching TRBD2. In germline, CDR1 is LNHDA, CDR2 SQIVND (reference sequence). Unmatched junction bases numbered 10, after V lost 5 bases and J lost 5 bases. The CDR3 extends over 17 amino acids. The CDR3 coding sequence is TGTGCCAGTAGTGCATCACCAACTAGCGGGAGAACCGGGGAGCTGTTTTTT. Its protein is CASSASPTSGRTGELFF. Variable domain in full (rest from reference TRBV19 and TRBJ2-2): DGGITQSPKYLFRKEGQNVTLSCEQNLNHDAMYWYRQDPGQGLRLIYYSQIVNDFQKGDIAEGYSVSREKKESFPLTVTSAQKNPTAFYLCASSASPTSGRTGELFFGEGSRLTVL.

This clone has only one observation. The CDR3 region is CASSTTSGAYNEQFF. The CDR3 DNA reads TGTGCCAGCAGCACCACTAGCGGGGCATACAATGAGCAGTTCTTC. The rearrangement joins TRBV7-3 to TRBJ2-1, with TRBD2 identical over 10 bases. The J segment lost 4 bases and the V segment lost 5 bases, leaving 5 bases of the junction unmatched. This CDR3 has 15 amino acids. Germline-derived CDR1 and CDR2 are SGHTA and FQGTGA.

The DNA of the CDR3 is TGCGCCAGCAGTCCGGGAAGCTACGAGCAGTACTTC. Its translation is CASSPGSYEQYF. The chain links TRBV10-1 to TRBJ2-7, with TRBD2 as a possible D gene (5 bases). Germline V CDR1 and CDR2: WNHNN, SYGVQD (reference sequence). The CDR3 is 12 amino acids. The ends were cut back, 5 bases at V and 3 bases at J, with 8 bases in the middle.

This chain joins TRBV6-5 and TRBJ1-3, with 7 nucleotides matching TRBD1. From germline, CDR1 is MNHEY and CDR2 SVGAGI. Trimming at V came to 8 bases and at J to 0 bases, leaving 7 bases not matched to a gene. The CDR3 contains 15 residues. For the CDR3, the DNA is TGTGCCAGCGCCCCCACAGGGGCCTCTGGAAACACCATATATTTT. Protein: CASAPTGASGNTIYF.

The V gene is TRBV6-5, the J gene TRBJ1-5; D unresolved. The V and J ends lost 2 bases and 7 bases respectively, with 9 bases between them. Germline CDR1 MNHEY, CDR2 SVGAGI. This CDR3 has 13 amino acids. CDR3 DNA: TGTGCCAGCAGTTACCATCCCCGACAGCCCCAGCATTTT. Encoded protein: CASSYHPRQPQHF.

This chain uses TRBV5-1 with TRBJ1-6, with a tentative D call TRBD1 (5 bases). Germline V gene data show CDR1 as SGHRS and CDR2 as YFSETQ. V gave up 0 bases and J gave up 7 bases, with 8 bases separating them. The CDR3 extends over 14 amino acids. As DNA, the CDR3 is TGCGCCAGCAGCTTGGGGGGGACCAATTCACCCCTCCACTTT. This gives the protein CASSLGGTNSPLHF. Based on the CDR3 plus reference TRBV5-1 and TRBJ1-6, the full variable domain is KAGVTQTPRYLIKTRGQQVTLSCSPISGHRSVSWYQQTPGQGLQFLFEYFSETQRNKGNFPGRFSGRQFSNSRSEMNVSTLELGDSALYLCASSLGGTNSPLHFGNGTRLTVT.

This chain joins TRBV5-5 and TRBJ1-6, with 9 bases identical to TRBD1. J gave up 5 bases and V 0 bases, and 0 bases lay outside the gene matches. Looked up from germline, CDR1 is SGHKS and CDR2 is YYEKEE (reference sequence). This CDR3 has 15 residues. The CDR3, as DNA: TGTGCCAGCAGCTTGGGGACAGGGGATAATTCACCCCTCCACTTT. It yields the protein CASSLGTGDNSPLHF.

The chain links TRBV19 to TRBJ2-7, with D perhaps TRBD2 (6 bases). Germline CDR1 is LNHDA and CDR2 is SQIVND (reference sequence). V lost 4 bases, J lost 7 bases, and 20 bases lay in between. The CDR3 runs to 15 residues. CDR3 region: CASSNPRDSSREQYF. The CDR3 DNA follows: TGTGCCAGTAGTAACCCCCGGGACTCCTCGAGGGAGCAGTACTTC.

This chain links TRBV27 with TRBJ2-2, with D uncertain. The V gene lost 4 bases and the J gene lost 2 bases, with 8 bases spanning the gap. Germline V lookup: CDR1 MNHEY, CDR2 SMNVEV (reference sequence). The CDR3 runs 14 residues. As DNA, the CDR3 is TGTGCCAGCAGTTCCCTCAGCAACACCGGGGAGCTGTTTTTT. Protein sequence: CASSSLSNTGELFF.

The chain's CDR3 is CASSQDLGSSPEAFF. The CDR3 bases are TGTGCCAGCAGCCAAGATCTGGGCAGTAGCCCTGAAGCTTTCTTT. The chain employs TRBV4-2 and TRBJ1-1, with D unclear. Trimming left V 0 bases short and J 6 bases short, with 14 bases between. Germline-derived CDR1 and CDR2 are LGHNA and YNFKEQ. This CDR3 contains 15 residues.

This chain joins TRBV3-1 (or the pseudogene TRBV3-2) and TRBJ2-7; D not certain. Germline loops: CDR1 LGHDT, CDR2 YNNKEL (reference sequence). V shed 3 bases and J shed 5 bases, with 5 bases lying between them. The length of the CDR3 is 11 residues. CDR3 nucleotide sequence: TGTGCCAGCAGCCAGATTAACGAGCAGTACTTC. This encodes CASSQINEQYF.

A remark on this clone: Other nucleotide sequences from this sample produce the same CDR3. The CDR3, as DNA: TGTGCCAGCAGGGGGGCCTACGAGCAGTACTTC. Encoded protein: CASRGAYEQYF. This chain uses TRBV6-5 with TRBJ2-7, with D tentatively TRBD1 or TRBD2 (5 bases each). The CDR3 contains 11 residues. The germline CDR1 and CDR2 sequences are MNHEY and SVGAGI. V gave up 6 bases and J gave up 2 bases, with 5 bases separating them.